This is a list of T cell receptor beta chains from one sample in a study of blood T cell repertoires in COVID-19. The assay was immunoSEQ multiplex PCR, and TCRdb's table has in-frame clones only and misses some. The profile covers over 110,000 clones, with 75% to 90% appearing a single time and roughly 3.8% taken by the ten largest. Sample: PBMCs or T cells enriched from blood (not recorded which). The receptors derive from a man aged 50 to 59 in a cohort exposed to, infected with or recovered from COVID-19 (not recorded which). Both conserved end residues are trimmed from each CDR3. The D gene is left open where the match is weak.

V	D	J	CDR3
TRBV2	TRBD1	TRBJ2-1	ASSERVRGSYNEQF
TRBV14	.	TRBJ2-5	ASSQNFGLAWTKETQY
TRBV10-3	TRBD1	TRBJ2-7	AISEPGQGSYEQY
TRBV6-1	TRBD2	TRBJ2-7	ASSEGHRASGGDNEQY
TRBV7-2	TRBD1	TRBJ1-6	ASSLVRTGTNSPLH
TRBV28	TRBD1	TRBJ2-4	ASNFGQGAAKNIQY
TRBV9	.	TRBJ2-3	ASSVGSVSTDTQY
TRBV28	.	TRBJ1-5	ASTRGGTRGQPQH
TRBV19	TRBD1	TRBJ1-1	ASRTGQGTPEAF
TRBV7-9	TRBD2	TRBJ2-3	ASSAGGGDTQY
TRBV19	.	TRBJ2-7	ASSIALDSFYEQY
TRBV6-6	.	TRBJ1-2	ASGKGPNYGYT
TRBV12-3/TRBV12-4	.	TRBJ1-1	ASSLGGGTEAF
TRBV24-1	.	TRBJ2-2	ATGGAGTGELF
TRBV5-1	TRBD2	TRBJ2-3	ASGGLAGGRGPTDTQY
TRBV19	.	TRBJ2-3	ASKGGSTDTQY
TRBV11-1	.	TRBJ2-7	ASTPGQVVSYEQY
TRBV6-5	.	TRBJ2-2	ASSYSDRTNTGELF
TRBV7-9	.	TRBJ2-2	ASSPVNTGELF
TRBV4-2	.	TRBJ2-5	ASSQVPPGRGQETQY
TRBV19	.	TRBJ1-1	ASSLGVGDTEAF
TRBV7-9	.	TRBJ2-2	ASSLGRLTGELF
TRBV7-8	TRBD2	TRBJ2-3	ASSLVGGSSTDTQY
TRBV3-1/TRBV3-2	TRBD1	TRBJ2-2	ASSQAQGRNTGELF
TRBV29-1	TRBD1	TRBJ1-5	SAQTGGSGQPQH
TRBV20-1	.	TRBJ2-6	SASAGSGANVLT
TRBV7-8	TRBD1	TRBJ2-7	ASSRRDRIPGDEQY
TRBV7-9	TRBD2	TRBJ2-7	ASSIAGVYEQY
TRBV6-2/TRBV6-3	.	TRBJ1-5	ASNPGQTHSNQPQH
TRBV7-8	.	TRBJ1-2	ASSLDFTGLGYT
TRBV30	.	TRBJ2-7	AWSVGGTGEKEQY
TRBV16	.	TRBJ2-5	ASSHGGRQVEETQY
TRBV11-3	TRBD1	TRBJ2-3	ASSLGTGHTDTQY
TRBV5-1	TRBD1	TRBJ2-3	ASSWGQDTDTQY
TRBV7-2	.	TRBJ1-6	ASSNNRDSPLH
TRBV5-1	.	TRBJ1-2	ASSLAPGYGYT
TRBV6-2/TRBV6-3	TRBD2	TRBJ2-1	ASSYTSGGSNEQF
TRBV19	.	TRBJ2-1	ASSRGGGNYNEQF
TRBV7-9	TRBD1	TRBJ2-1	ASRGGGEQF
TRBV10-3	.	TRBJ1-5	ASQTGSVGQPQH
TRBV4-3	.	TRBJ2-6	ASSPGPLQPSGANVLT
TRBV3-1/TRBV3-2	.	TRBJ1-3	ASSQELNSGNTIY
TRBV7-8	.	TRBJ2-7	ASSLGSYEQY
TRBV5-6	.	TRBJ2-5	ASSWGPPAGETQY
TRBV11-2	.	TRBJ1-1	ASSLVPTASPEAF